Many counts were recorded for the clone carrying this T cell receptor beta chain. Its cognate antigen is unknown. Molecular barcoding with unique molecular identifiers was used for the TCRbeta library. MiXCR was run by TCRdb on the PCR reads, yielding one entry per CDR3 protein. The profile shows just under 350,000 distinct CDR3 sequences, about 17% of them singletons. These data belong to a study of T-cell reconstitution after alpha-beta-depleted transplantation in children. Study results and caveats: One year post-transplant, T-cell counts and diversity were largely derived from T cells produced anew. Some patients' high day-60 TCRbeta diversity was attributed to recipient cells surviving conditioning. Reportedly, only several hundred clones from non-depleted graft cells drove alpha-beta T-cell counts at about two months.

From germline, CDR1 is SQVTM and CDR2 ANQGSEA. The length of the CDR3 is 14 residues. V dropped 6 bases and J dropped 2 bases, with 13 bases sitting between them. The sequenced sample was PBMCs, mostly from graft donor cells, obtained 360 days after TCRalphabeta/CD19-depleted stem cell transplant. The V call is TRBV29-1, the J call TRBJ2-2; D assignment may be TRBD1 or TRBD2 (5 bases each). The receptor was derived from a male patient aged 2-15 years who had a stem cell transplant for acute lymphoblastic leukemia, so the T cells may come from the graft donor. DNA of the CDR3: TGCAGCGTCGAGGGACGGTTAAACACCGGGGAGCTGTTTTTT. Translation gives CSVEGRLNTGELFF.